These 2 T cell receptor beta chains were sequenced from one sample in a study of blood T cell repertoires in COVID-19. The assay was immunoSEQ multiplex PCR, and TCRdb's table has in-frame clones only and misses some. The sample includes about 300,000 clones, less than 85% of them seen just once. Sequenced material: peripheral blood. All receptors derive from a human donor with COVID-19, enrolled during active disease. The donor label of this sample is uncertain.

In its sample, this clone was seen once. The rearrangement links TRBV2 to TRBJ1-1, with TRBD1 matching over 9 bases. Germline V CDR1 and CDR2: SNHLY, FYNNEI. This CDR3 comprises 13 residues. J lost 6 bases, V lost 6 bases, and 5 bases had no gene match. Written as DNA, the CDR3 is TGTGCCAGCAGACGAGGGACAGGGCCTGAAGCTTTCTTT. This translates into CASRRGTGPEAFF.

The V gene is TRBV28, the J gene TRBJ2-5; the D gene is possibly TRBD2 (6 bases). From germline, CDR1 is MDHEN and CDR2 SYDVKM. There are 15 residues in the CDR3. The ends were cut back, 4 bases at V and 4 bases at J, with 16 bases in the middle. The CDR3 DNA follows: TGTGCCAGCAGTTCCCTGGGCGGGATGGGAGAGACCCAGTACTTC. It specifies CASSSLGGMGETQYF.